The 22 T cell receptor beta chains listed next were all sequenced from one sample in a study of cytomegalovirus exposure and HLA in healthy donors. Amplification used 60 Vbeta primers and 13 Jbeta primers. The data were produced by immunoSEQ multiplex PCR, yet TCRdb's version contains in-frame clones alone and is incomplete. Among 130,000 to 150,000 clones listed, 70% to 85% were seen once. The sequenced sample was PBMCs. These receptors all stem from a man aged 40-55 years in good health and CMV-seropositive.

This clone was detected only once. The chain uses TRBV5-1 and TRBJ2-3; TRBD1 matches 11 bases. The CDR3 totals 15 residues. J gave up 5 bases and V 3 bases, and 5 bases lay outside the gene matches. Germline loops: CDR1 SGHRS, CDR2 YFSETQ. The CDR3 sequence is CASSSGQGAGDTQYF. DNA for the CDR3: TGCGCCAGCAGCTCCGGACAGGGGGCTGGAGATACGCAGTATTTT.

This chain connects TRBV7-9 to TRBJ1-1; 7 bases fit TRBD1. CDR1 and CDR2 (germline): SEHNR, FQNEAQ (reference sequence). The V and J ends lost 5 bases and 10 bases, in that order; junction bases with no gene match: 10. The CDR3 is 13 residues long. As DNA, the CDR3 is TGTGCCAGCAGCCCAGAGCACAGGGGTACAGCTTTCTTT. Its protein product is CASSPEHRGTAFF.

This clone has just one count. The chain joins TRBV29-1 to TRBJ1-4, with D perhaps matching TRBD1 (5 bases). The CDR3 is 13 residues long. Germline V gene sequence: CDR1 SQVTM, CDR2 ANQGSEA. V gave up 6 bases and J gave up 8 bases, with 16 bases separating them. The CDR3 DNA reads as TGCAGCGTGGGGGGAGGATTAAAGGAAAAACTGTTTTTT. It yields the protein CSVGGGLKEKLFF.

The rearrangement links TRBV5-1 to TRBJ2-2, with D possibly TRBD2 on 6 matching bases. V was clipped by 2 bases and J by 0 bases, with 8 bases between them. Germline V gene data show CDR1 as SGHRS and CDR2 as YFSETQ. The CDR3 consists of 15 residues. The CDR3 is CASSFGTSNTGELFF. The CDR3 DNA sequence: TGCGCCAGCAGCTTTGGGACTTCGAACACCGGGGAGCTGTTTTTT.

J is TRBJ2-6 and V is TRBV5-4; a possible D gene is TRBD2 (5 bases). This CDR3 spans 13 amino acids. Germline CDR1 reads SGHNT; CDR2 reads YYREEE (reference sequence). Trimming pared 4 bases from V and 13 bases from J, leaving 15 bases between. The CDR3 nucleotides are TGTGCCAGCAGCCTACCGACACGGGATGTCCTGACTTTC. Amino acid sequence: CASSLPTRDVLTF.

The chain joins TRBV5-6 to TRBJ2-3; no clear D. This CDR3 region has 17 residues. Deletions cut 3 bases from V and 1 base from J, with 18 bases between. In germline, CDR1 is SGHDT, CDR2 YYEEEE. CDR3 in DNA: TGTGCCAGCAGCTATAATCCCCTGGCGGTGCGCACAGATACGCAGTATTTT. It is translated as CASSYNPLAVRTDTQYF.

The chain recombines TRBV30 with TRBJ1-2; maybe TRBD1 (5 bases). The CDR3 contains 13 residues. V was cut by 6 bases and J by 1 base, with 12 bases left in between. CDR1 GTSNPN and CDR2 SVGIG come from the germline V gene (reference sequence). The CDR3 region has the DNA TGTGCCTGTGGGGCAGTCCTTAACTATGGCTACACCTTC. Translation gives CACGAVLNYGYTF.

The chain has TRBV5-4 and TRBJ2-3, with 12 positions matching TRBD2. Trimming cost V 5 bases and J 5 bases; bases outside gene matches: 0. CDR3 length equals 13 residues. The germline CDR1 and CDR2 sequences are SGHNT and YYREEE (reference sequence). CDR3: CASRTSGGDTQYF. CDR3 in DNA: TGTGCCAGCAGGACTAGCGGGGGAGATACGCAGTATTTT.

This clone was observed once. The V and J genes are TRBV4-3 and TRBJ2-7; 8 bases align to TRBD2. CDR1 is LGHNA and CDR2 is YSLEER in the germline V gene. V was clipped by 0 bases and J by 3 bases; unmatched bases: 4. This CDR3 is 15 amino acids long. CDR3 sequence reads: CASSQDSGAFYEQYF. DNA of the CDR3: TGCGCCAGCAGCCAAGATAGCGGGGCCTTCTACGAGCAGTACTTC.

This chain links TRBV7-2 with TRBJ2-1; 13 bases map to TRBD2. V lost 5 bases to trimming and J lost 9 bases; unmatched junction nucleotides: 10. The CDR3 is made up of 16 amino acids. Germline lookup yields CDR1 SGHTA and CDR2 FQGNSA. CDR3 loop: CASSPTGTSGALEQFF. Here the CDR3 DNA reads TGTGCCAGCAGCCCGACCGGGACTAGCGGGGCACTTGAGCAGTTCTTC.

The sample holds one count of this clone. The chain couples TRBV27 to TRBJ2-1; D is undetermined. Germline values: CDR1 MNHEY, CDR2 SMNVEV (reference sequence). The germline V and J ends were trimmed by 0 bases and 7 bases, with 7 bases remaining between them. This CDR3 has 13 amino acids. This chain's CDR3 is CASSLSIRNEQFF. CDR3 nucleotide sequence: TGTGCCAGCAGTTTATCGATCCGGAATGAGCAGTTCTTC.

The chain links TRBV2 to TRBJ2-7, with 12 bases matching TRBD2. CDR1 SNHLY and CDR2 FYNNEI come from the germline V gene. CDR3 size: 14 residues. J was trimmed by 7 bases and V by 1 base; bases with no gene match: 2. CDR3 residues: CASSEDGLAGEQYF. The CDR3 nucleotides are TGTGCCAGCAGTGAAGACGGACTAGCGGGAGAGCAGTACTTC.

The rearrangement uses TRBV18 and TRBJ1-4, with D perhaps TRBD1 (5 bases). V lost 2 bases and J lost 8, with 15 bases in between. This CDR3 spans 15 amino acids. CDR1 and CDR2 (germline): KGHSH, LQKENI. The CDR3 loop is CASSPEYKGAEKLFF. The CDR3 region has the DNA TGTGCCAGCTCACCAGAGTATAAAGGGGCAGAAAAACTGTTTTTT.

V usage is TRBV6-4 and J usage is TRBJ1-2; 12 bases map to TRBD1. V lost 5 bases and J lost 4; bases outside the gene matches: 8. Germline assignment: CDR1 MRHNA and CDR2 SNTAGT. The CDR3 contains 16 residues. The CDR3 spells CASSPTGTGGLYGYTF. The CDR3 DNA is TGTGCCAGCAGTCCTACCGGGACAGGGGGCCTCTATGGCTACACCTTC.

The chain links TRBV10-1 to TRBJ2-1, with TRBD2 identical over 9 bases. The CDR3 is 18 amino acids. The germline gives CDR1 WNHNN, CDR2 SYGVQD (reference sequence). Trimming took 4 bases from V and 5 from J; bases not matched to a gene: 15. The CDR3: CASSGPREGYPLNNEQFF. The CDR3 DNA follows: TGCGCCAGCAGTGGACCGCGGGAGGGATATCCCTTAAACAATGAGCAGTTCTTC.

V usage is TRBV6-5 and J usage is TRBJ2-7, with 7 bases aligning to TRBD1. Germline V lookup: CDR1 MNHEY, CDR2 SVGAGI. Trimming at V came to 4 bases and at J to 0 bases, leaving 3 bases not matched to a gene. The CDR3 loop spans 14 amino acids. CDR3 amino acids: CASSWWTGSYEQYF. CDR3 in DNA: TGTGCCAGCAGTTGGTGGACAGGCTCCTACGAGCAGTACTTC.

The chain links TRBV5-1 to TRBJ2-7; perhaps TRBD2 as D (5 bases). There are 16 residues in the CDR3. Trimming cost V 6 bases and J 7 bases, with 26 bases left between them. The germline V gene encodes CDR1 SGHRS and CDR2 YFSETQ. The CDR3 spells CASNPDVGGYSGEQYF. The CDR3 DNA follows: TGCGCCAGCAACCCGGACGTGGGCGGTTACTCGGGGGAGCAGTACTTC. Filled out from reference TRBV5-1 and TRBJ2-7, the complete variable domain reads KAGVTQTPRYLIKTRGQQVTLSCSPISGHRSVSWYQQTPGQGLQFLFEYFSETQRNKGNFPGRFSGRQFSNSRSEMNVSTLELGDSALYLCASNPDVGGYSGEQYFGPGTRLTVT.

The genes are TRBV5-5 and TRBJ2-1, with D perhaps being TRBD1 or TRBD2 (6 bases each). V dropped 7 bases and J dropped 9 bases, with 20 bases sitting between them. Germline V lookup: CDR1 SGHKS, CDR2 YYEKEE (reference sequence). This CDR3 spans 14 amino acids. The CDR3 DNA reads TGTGCCAGCCTCTTGGGGGGCGGGGTACCTGAGCAGTTCTTC. As protein: CASLLGGGVPEQFF.

V is TRBV11-3 and J is TRBJ2-2, with a tentative D call TRBD1 (5 bases). CDR1 is SGHNT, CDR2 YENEEA, per germline. The CDR3 totals 13 residues. V gave up 2 bases and J gave up 6 bases, with 7 bases separating them. CDR3 sequence (DNA): TGTGCCAGCAGCTTATTGGGGCCCGGGGAGCTGTTTTTT. It codes for CASSLLGPGELFF.

The CDR3 DNA sequence: TGTGCCAGTCAACAGGGTTATAGCAATCAGCCCCAGCATTTT. Translating gives CASQQGYSNQPQHF. This rearrangement joins TRBV19 to TRBJ1-5, with a possible D match to TRBD1 (6 bases). CDR3 length: 14 residues. The V and J ends lost 8 bases and 0 bases respectively, with 11 bases between them. The germline V gene has CDR1 LNHDA and CDR2 SQIVND (reference sequence).

The V and J genes are TRBV19 and TRBJ2-2; D ambiguous. Germline-derived CDR1 and CDR2 are LNHDA and SQIVND (reference sequence). V lost 9 bases, J lost 6 bases, and 11 bases lay in between. CDR3 size: 12 residues. DNA for the CDR3: TGTGCCAGCACCCCTAAGTCCGGGGAGCTGTTTTTT. Protein product: CASTPKSGELFF.

This clone was counted at least ten times. The CDR3 DNA is TGTGCCAGCAGCGTAGCAGGAACGGGGGGTCAGAATGAGCAGTTCTTC. This encodes CASSVAGTGGQNEQFF. The chain employs TRBV9 and TRBJ2-1; 7 nucleotides match TRBD2. Trimming at V came to 0 bases and at J to 7 bases, leaving 10 bases not matched to a gene. This CDR3 spans 16 amino acids. Germline V gene lookup returns CDR1 SGDLS and CDR2 YYNGEE. Together with reference TRBV9 and TRBJ2-1, the CDR3 gives the full variable domain: DSGVTQTPKHLITATGQRVTLRCSPRSGDLSVYWYQQSLDQGLQFLIQYYNGEERAKGNILERFSAQQFPDLHSELNLSSLELGDSALYFCASSVAGTGGQNEQFFGPGTRLTVL.